The sequence of this TCR beta chain was determined in a study of blood T cells in healthy people across ages. Study results and limitations: Greater diversity and more naive CD4+ cells were seen in long-lived donors than in aged donors.

On this clonotype: What it binds is not known.

The authors ran a second PCR of roughly 6 to 12 cycles using a sample-barcoded 5' primer and a J-beta primer mix. TCRdb analysed the 5' RACE reads with MiXCR anew, one entry per CDR3 protein. The sample holds hundreds of thousands of distinct CDR3 sequences; over 20% are singletons and the top ten take 3.5% to 4%. Germline values: CDR1 LGHDT, CDR2 YNNKEL (reference sequence). CDR3 size: 13 residues. The source material was blood. The clonotype was recovered from a man between 65 and 85 years old in good health. The J gene is TRBJ2-5, the V gene TRBV3-1; no reliable D call. The DNA end favors TRBJ2-7, so the J call may be wrong. CDR3 DNA sequence: TGTGCCAGCAGCCCCCAGTCAACCGGCGAGCAGTACTTC. Its protein product is CASSPQSTGEQYF.